This note documents a single T cell receptor (beta chain) sequence. The sample comes from a study of cytotoxic CD8 clonotypes in ibrutinib-treated CLL. The repertoire was sequenced with immunoSEQ multiplex PCR; TCRdb's copy has only in-frame clones and lacks some. The sample gives 200,000 to 250,000 clones, more than 75% of which show up once; over 9.5% is in the top ten. In germline, CDR1 is LNHNV, CDR2 YYDKDF (reference sequence). V was trimmed by 3 bases and J by 0 bases, leaving 7 bases between them. This CDR3 spans 14 amino acids. The chain carries TRBV15 and TRBJ2-3; a possible D gene is TRBD2 (6 bases). Material: PBMCs, obtained after 12 months of ibrutinib treatment. The sequence was obtained from a human donor with chronic lymphocytic leukemia. CDR3 protein: CATSSGGSTDTQYF. The CDR3 DNA reads as TGTGCCACCAGCAGCGGGGGTAGCACAGATACGCAGTATTTT.